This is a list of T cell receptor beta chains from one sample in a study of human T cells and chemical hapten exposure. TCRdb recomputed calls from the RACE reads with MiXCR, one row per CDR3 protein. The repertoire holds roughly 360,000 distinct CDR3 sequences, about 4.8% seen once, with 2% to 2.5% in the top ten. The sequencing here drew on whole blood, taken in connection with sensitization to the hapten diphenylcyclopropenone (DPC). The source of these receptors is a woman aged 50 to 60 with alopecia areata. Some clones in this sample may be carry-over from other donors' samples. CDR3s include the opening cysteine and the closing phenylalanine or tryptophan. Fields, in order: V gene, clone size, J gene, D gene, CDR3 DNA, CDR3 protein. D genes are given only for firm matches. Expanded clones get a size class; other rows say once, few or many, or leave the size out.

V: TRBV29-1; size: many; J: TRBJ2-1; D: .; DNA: TGCAGCGTTGAAAACAGGGAGACCCCAACTCGAAGGAACAATGAGCAGTTCTTC; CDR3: CSVENRETPTRRNNEQFF
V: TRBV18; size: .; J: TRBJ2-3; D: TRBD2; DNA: TGTGCCAGCTCACCCGGACTAGCGGGGCGCCGCACAGATACGCAGTATTTT; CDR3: CASSPGLAGRRTDTQYF
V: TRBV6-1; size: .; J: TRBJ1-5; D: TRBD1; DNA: TGTGCCAGCAGATCCGGGACAGGGGCTCAAGATAGCAATCAGCCCCAGCATTTT; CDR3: CASRSGTGAQDSNQPQHF
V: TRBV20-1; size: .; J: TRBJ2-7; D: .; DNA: TGCAGTGCTAGAGATCCCTCCTCCTACGAGCAGTACTTC; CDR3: CSARDPSSYEQYF
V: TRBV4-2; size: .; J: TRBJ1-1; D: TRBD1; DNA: TGTGCCAGCAGCCAGGTGACAGGGCTGAACACTGAAGCTTTCTTT; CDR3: CASSQVTGLNTEAFF
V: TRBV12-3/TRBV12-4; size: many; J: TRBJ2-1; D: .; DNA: TGTGCCAGCAGTTTAACGGGGGGCCCTTACAATGAGCAGTTCTTC; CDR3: CASSLTGGPYNEQFF
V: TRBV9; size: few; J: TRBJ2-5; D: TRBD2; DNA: TGTGCCAGCAGCGTAGGACTAGCGGGGATTCAAGAGACCCAGTACTTC; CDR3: CASSVGLAGIQETQYF
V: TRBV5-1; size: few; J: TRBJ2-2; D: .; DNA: TGCGCCAGCAGCTTGGAGGGGGTGCCTAACACCGGGGAGCTGTTTTTT; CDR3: CASSLEGVPNTGELFF
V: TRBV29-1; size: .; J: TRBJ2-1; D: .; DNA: TGCAGCGTTCCGGGACTGGCGAATGAGCAGTTCTTC; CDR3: CSVPGLANEQFF
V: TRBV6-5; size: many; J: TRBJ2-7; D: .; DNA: TGTGCCAGCAGTTACGGTCCCAAGGACGAGCAGTACTTC; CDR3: CASSYGPKDEQYF
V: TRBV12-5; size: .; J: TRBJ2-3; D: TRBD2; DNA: TGTGCTAGTGGTTTGGGTAGCGGGGGGGCCGTCGATACGCAGTATTTT; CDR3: CASGLGSGGAVDTQYF
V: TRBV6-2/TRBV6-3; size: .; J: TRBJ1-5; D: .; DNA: TGTGCCAGCAGCCCCCGGGTTACCTATCAGCCCCAGCATTTT; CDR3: CASSPRVTYQPQHF
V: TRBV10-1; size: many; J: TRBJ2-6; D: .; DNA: TGCGCCAGCAGGGACGGAAGGAACGACCGTGGGGCCAACGTCCTGACTTTC; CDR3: CASRDGRNDRGANVLTF
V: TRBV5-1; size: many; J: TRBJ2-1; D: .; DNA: TGCGCCAGCAGATTGAGCCCCCCAGAGGGGGAGCAGTTCTTC; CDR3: CASRLSPPEGEQFF
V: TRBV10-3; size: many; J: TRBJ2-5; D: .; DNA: TGTGCCATCAGTGAGAGGGAGAGAGAGACCCAGTACTTC; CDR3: CAISERERETQYF
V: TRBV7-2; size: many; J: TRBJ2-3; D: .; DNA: TGTGCCAGCAGCTTTAGGAGCGGAGCTAGCACAGATACGCAGTATTTT; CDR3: CASSFRSGASTDTQYF
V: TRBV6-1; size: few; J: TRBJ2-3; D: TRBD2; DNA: TGTGCCACCGGCGGACTAGCGGATACGCAGTATTTT; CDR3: CATGGLADTQYF
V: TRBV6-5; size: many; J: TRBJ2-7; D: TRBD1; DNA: TGTGCCAGCGCCACGGGACAGCCCTACGAGCAGTACTTC; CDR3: CASATGQPYEQYF
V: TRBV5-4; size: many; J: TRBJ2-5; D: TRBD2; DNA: TGTGCCAGCAGCTTAAGGACTAGCGGGGTGGAGACCCAGTACTTC; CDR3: CASSLRTSGVETQYF
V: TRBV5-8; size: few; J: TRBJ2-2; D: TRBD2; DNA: TGTGCCAGCAGCCCCGCGGCATGGCCGGCGGGAGACACCGGGGAGCTGTTTTTT; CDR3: CASSPAAWPAGDTGELFF
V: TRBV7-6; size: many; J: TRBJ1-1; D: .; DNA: TGTGCCAGCAGCTCGGGCCCGAACACTGAAGCTTTCTTT; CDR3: CASSSGPNTEAFF
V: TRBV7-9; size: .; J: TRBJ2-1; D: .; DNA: TGTGCCAGCACCACCCTGGCGCCGGTGCAATACAATGAGCAGTTCTTC; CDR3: CASTTLAPVQYNEQFF
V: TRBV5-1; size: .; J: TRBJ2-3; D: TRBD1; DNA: TGCGCCAGCAGCTTTGGACAGGGCGAAAGCACAGATACGCAGTATTTT; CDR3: CASSFGQGESTDTQYF
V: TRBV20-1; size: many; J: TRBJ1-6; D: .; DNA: TGCAGTGCTAGGGGGAGCAGGAACAATTCACCCCTCCACTTT; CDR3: CSARGSRNNSPLHF
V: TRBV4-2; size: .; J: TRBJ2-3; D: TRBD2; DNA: TGTGCCAGCAGCCAAGAAGGAGCGGGGGTGACGAATACGCAGTATTTT; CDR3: CASSQEGAGVTNTQYF
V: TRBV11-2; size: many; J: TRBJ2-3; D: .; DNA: TGTGCCAGCAGCGGACCTGGACGGCCGAGCACAGATACGCAGTATTTT; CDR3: CASSGPGRPSTDTQYF
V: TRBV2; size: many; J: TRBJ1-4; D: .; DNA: TGTGCCACGACGGTTATCACTAATGAAAAACTGTTTTTT; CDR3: CATTVITNEKLFF
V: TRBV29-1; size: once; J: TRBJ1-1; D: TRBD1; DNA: TGCAGCGTTGGTCCCGGGACAGTTGAAGCTTTCTTT; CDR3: CSVGPGTVEAFF
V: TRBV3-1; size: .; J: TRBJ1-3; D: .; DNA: TGTGCCAGCAGCCAAGGTGGATTCTCTGGAAACACCATATATTTT; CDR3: CASSQGGFSGNTIYF
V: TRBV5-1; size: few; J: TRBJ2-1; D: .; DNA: TGCGCCAGCAGCTTGGGGATTAGGCAAGACAATGAGCAGTTCTTC; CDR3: CASSLGIRQDNEQFF
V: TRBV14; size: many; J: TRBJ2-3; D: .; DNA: TGTGCCAGCAGCCTGGACTGGCGCACAGATACGCAGTATTTT; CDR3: CASSLDWRTDTQYF
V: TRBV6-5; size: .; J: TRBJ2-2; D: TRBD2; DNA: TGTGCCAGCACAGCGGGAGAGGACACCGGGGAGCTGTTTTTT; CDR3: CASTAGEDTGELFF
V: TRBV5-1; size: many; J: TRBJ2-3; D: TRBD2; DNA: TGCGCCAGCAGCTTGTTGGCGGGAGCGGTCCCAGATACGCAGTATTTT; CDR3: CASSLLAGAVPDTQYF
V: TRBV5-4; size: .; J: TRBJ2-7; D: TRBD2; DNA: TGTGCCAGCAGCTTAGCGGGAGGGCGGGACGAGCAGTACTTC; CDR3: CASSLAGGRDEQYF
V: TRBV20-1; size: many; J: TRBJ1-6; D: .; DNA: TGCAGTGCTAGAAGGGGGAGAAATTCACCCCTCCACTTT; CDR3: CSARRGRNSPLHF
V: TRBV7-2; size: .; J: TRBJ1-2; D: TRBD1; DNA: TGTGCCAGCAGCCAAAGAGATGGGACAGGGGTTTACTATGGCTACACCTTC; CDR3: CASSQRDGTGVYYGYTF
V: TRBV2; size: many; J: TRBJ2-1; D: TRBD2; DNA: TGTGCCAGCAGCCCCTGGGGCGGGGGTCGGAATGAGCAGTTCTTC; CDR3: CASSPWGGGRNEQFF
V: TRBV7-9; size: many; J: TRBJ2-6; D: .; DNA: TGTGCCAGCAGCGCCAGGACAGTTGACCGCTCTGGGGCCAACGTCCTGACTTTC; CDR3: CASSARTVDRSGANVLTF
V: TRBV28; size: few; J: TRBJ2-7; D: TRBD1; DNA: TGTGCCAGCAGTTCGCGGACAGGTGCTGGGTACGAGCAGTACTTC; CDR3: CASSSRTGAGYEQYF
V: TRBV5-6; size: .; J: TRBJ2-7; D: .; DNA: TGTGCCAGCAGCTTGGGGGCCCTGGGGGAGCAGTACTTC; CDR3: CASSLGALGEQYF
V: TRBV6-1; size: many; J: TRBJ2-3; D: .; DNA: TGTGCCAGCAGTGGCTTGATGGGGACCAGGAAGTTCACAGATACGCAGTATTTT; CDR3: CASSGLMGTRKFTDTQYF
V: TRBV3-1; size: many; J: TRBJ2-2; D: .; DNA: TGTGCCAGCAGACTAGATGGAGGCGGCACCGGGGAGCTGTTTTTT; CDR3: CASRLDGGGTGELFF
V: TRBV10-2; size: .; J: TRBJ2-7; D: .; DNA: TGCGCCAGCAGTTTGGGCAGCGCTGCCTACGAGCAGTACTTC; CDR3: CASSLGSAAYEQYF
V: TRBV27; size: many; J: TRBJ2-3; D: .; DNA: TGTGCCAGCAGCCGGGGGGCCCGCACAGATACGCAGTATTTT; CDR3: CASSRGARTDTQYF
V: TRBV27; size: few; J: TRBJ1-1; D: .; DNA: TGTGCCAGCAGTCCTCCCTGGGGAAGCACTGAAGCTTTCTTT; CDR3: CASSPPWGSTEAFF
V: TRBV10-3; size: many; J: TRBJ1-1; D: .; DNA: TGTGCCATCAGTGAGGGGCAAGTTTTGAACACTGAAGCTTTCTTT; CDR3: CAISEGQVLNTEAFF
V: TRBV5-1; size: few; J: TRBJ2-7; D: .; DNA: TGCGCCAGCAGCTGGGGGGACACTTACTACGAGCAGTACTTC; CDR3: CASSWGDTYYEQYF
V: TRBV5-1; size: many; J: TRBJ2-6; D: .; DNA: TGCGCCAGCAAATCAGGCTCTGGGGCCAACGTCCTGACTTTC; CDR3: CASKSGSGANVLTF
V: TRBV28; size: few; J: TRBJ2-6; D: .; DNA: TGTGCCAGCAGTACCATTCGACAGTCTGGGGCCAACGTCCTGACTTTC; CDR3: CASSTIRQSGANVLTF
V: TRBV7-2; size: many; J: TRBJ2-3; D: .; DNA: TGTGCCAGCAGGGAAAGTGGGGCTAGGCTCGAGGATACGCAGTATTTT; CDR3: CASRESGARLEDTQYF
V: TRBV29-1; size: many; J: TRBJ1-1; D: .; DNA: TGCAGCGTTGAAGCAATGGTCGGAGCTTTCTTT; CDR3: CSVEAMVGAFF
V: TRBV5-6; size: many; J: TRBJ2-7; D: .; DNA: TGTGCCAGCAGCTTGCGAGAGTACGAGCAGTACTTC; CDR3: CASSLREYEQYF
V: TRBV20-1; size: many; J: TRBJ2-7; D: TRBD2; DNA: TGCAGTGCTCCGAAAGCGGGAGTGGACGAGCAGTACTTC; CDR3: CSAPKAGVDEQYF
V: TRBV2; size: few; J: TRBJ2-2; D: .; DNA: TGTGCCAGCATCAAGGGGAGAGAGACCGGGGAGCTGTTTTTT; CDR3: CASIKGRETGELFF
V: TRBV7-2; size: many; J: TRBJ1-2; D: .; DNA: TGTGCCAGCAGTTTGGACAACTATGGCTACACCTTC; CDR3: CASSLDNYGYTF